The 24 T cell receptor beta chains listed next were all sequenced from one sample in a study of blood T cell repertoires in COVID-19. Only in-frame clones appear in the TCRdb table, and some are missing; sequencing was by immunoSEQ multiplex PCR. The sample lists fewer than 140,000 clones; roughly two thirds were seen once. The sample was peripheral blood. The receptors were gathered from a human donor with acute or convalescent COVID-19. The donor label of this sample is uncertain.

This rearrangement joins TRBV28 to TRBJ1-5, with TRBD1 matching over 8 bases. Per the germline V gene, CDR1 is MDHEN and CDR2 is SYDVKM. After removal of 7 bases from V and 6 bases from J, the junction contained 11 bases not matched to a gene. The CDR3 has 15 amino acids. CDR3 DNA sequence: TGTGCCAGCACCAGATCCCAGGGGGCTGCTCAGCCCCAGCATTTT. Amino acids: CASTRSQGAAQPQHF.

The chain recombines TRBV18 with TRBJ2-1, with D perhaps matching TRBD1 (6 bases). The ends were cut back, 3 bases at V and 6 bases at J, with 12 bases in the middle. The CDR3 is made up of 14 amino acids. Germline assignment: CDR1 KGHSH and CDR2 LQKENI. The DNA for the CDR3 is TGTGCCAGCTCACCGATTACAGGGTCCAATGAGCAGTTCTTC. It yields the protein CASSPITGSNEQFF.

The V call is TRBV20-1, the J call TRBJ2-3; 10 nucleotides agree with TRBD2. The CDR3 extends over 16 amino acids. Per germline, CDR1 DFQATT and CDR2 SNEGSKA (reference sequence). Trimming took 3 bases from V and 5 from J; bases not matched to a gene: 11. The CDR3 coding sequence is TGCAGTGCTAGTAAAGCGGGGGGGCCTTCAGGAGATACGCAGTATTTT. Its translation: CSASKAGGPSGDTQYF.

The chain carries TRBV5-1 and TRBJ1-5; 9 bases map to TRBD1. The CDR3 extends over 14 amino acids. The V gene's germline CDR1 is SGHRS and CDR2 YFSETQ. Losses at the gene ends were 3 bases for V and 6 bases for J; bases not matched to a gene: 4. CDR3 bases: TGCGCCAGCAGCTATACAGGGGGCGGTCAGCCCCAGCATTTT. Residues: CASSYTGGGQPQHF.

V and J are TRBV6-5 and TRBJ1-1; no clear D. Germline CDR1 MNHEY, CDR2 SVGAGI. This CDR3 has 13 residues. The ends were cut back, 6 bases at V and 4 bases at J, with 12 bases in the middle. This CDR3 reads CASRRPYRTEAFF. DNA of the CDR3: TGTGCCAGCAGGCGCCCCTATCGCACTGAAGCTTTCTTT.

The rearrangement joins TRBV27 to TRBJ2-7, with TRBD1 matching over 7 bases. This CDR3 is 16 amino acids long. The junction had 18 bases not matched to a gene; V was cut back by 6 bases and J by 7 bases. Looked up from germline, CDR1 is MNHEY and CDR2 is SMNVEV (reference sequence). The CDR3: CASSPATGTASLEQYV. The CDR3 coding sequence is TGTGCCAGCAGCCCTGCTACCGGGACAGCGAGTTTGGAGCAGTACGTC.

This chain uses TRBV19 with TRBJ2-1, with D uncertain. V was trimmed by 5 bases and J by 9 bases, leaving 14 bases between them. CDR3 length: 13 amino acids. Per germline, CDR1 LNHDA and CDR2 SQIVND (reference sequence). In DNA form, the CDR3 reads TGTGCCAGTAGTCCCTACCGAGGTCCTGAGCAGTTCTTC. Protein sequence: CASSPYRGPEQFF.

A single count supports this clone. The rearrangement joins TRBV21-1 to TRBJ1-4; TRBD1 is the table's D call and was not checked against the DNA. TRBV21-1 counts as a pseudogene. This CDR3 has 15 residues. The CDR3 nucleotides are TGTGCCAGCAGCACAACCGGGACAGCTAATGAAAAACTGTTTTTT. This gives the protein CASSTTGTANEKLFF.

Turning to this clone: The same CDR3 can be traced to other DNA sequences in this sample. The rearrangement links TRBV19 to TRBJ1-5; 8 bases are a match to TRBD1. The V gene's germline CDR1 is LNHDA and CDR2 SQIVND (reference sequence). Trimming at V came to 4 bases and at J to 6 bases, leaving 5 bases not matched to a gene. The CDR3 contains 14 residues. The CDR3 sequence is CASSTQGAGQPQHF. In nucleotides, the CDR3 is TGTGCCAGTAGTACTCAGGGGGCTGGTCAGCCCCAGCATTTT. The full variable domain, rest sourced from reference TRBV19 and TRBJ1-5, is DGGITQSPKYLFRKEGQNVTLSCEQNLNHDAMYWYRQDPGQGLRLIYYSQIVNDFQKGDIAEGYSVSREKKESFPLTVTSAQKNPTAFYLCASSTQGAGQPQHFGDGTRLSIL.

This chain joins TRBV6-5 and TRBJ1-3; no clear D. The CDR3 is made up of 15 amino acids. V lost 7 bases, J lost 0 bases, and 13 bases lay in between. Germline values: CDR1 MNHEY, CDR2 SVGAGI. CDR3 in amino acids: CASILMGSSGNTIYF. Here the CDR3 DNA reads TGTGCCAGCATACTCATGGGGAGCTCTGGAAACACCATATATTTT.

In nucleotides, the CDR3 is TGTGCCAGCAGCGTAAGGCCTCAGGGGCGGGACACCGGGGAGCTGTTTTTT. Translation gives CASSVRPQGRDTGELFF. The chain links TRBV9 to TRBJ2-2; tentatively, D is TRBD1 (6 bases). The CDR3 runs to 17 residues. V was trimmed by 1 base and J by 3 bases, leaving 16 bases between them. CDR1 is SGDLS and CDR2 is YYNGEE in the germline V gene.

A few counts support this clone. This chain uses TRBV30 with TRBJ1-1, with a tentative D call TRBD1 (5 bases). The CDR3 totals 15 residues. The germline CDR1 and CDR2 sequences are GTSNPN and SVGIG (reference sequence). Trimming took off 0 bases at V and 2 bases at J, with 13 bases between the two ends. The CDR3 DNA is TGTGCCTGGAGTGTGACAGAACTACCTAACACTGAAGCTTTCTTT. Translation gives CAWSVTELPNTEAFF. The full variable domain, completed using reference TRBV30 and TRBJ1-1, is SQTIHQWPATLVQPVGSPLSLECTVEGTSNPNLYWYRQAAGRGLQLLFYSVGIGQISSEVPQNLSASRPQDRQFILSSKKLLLSDSGFYLCAWSVTELPNTEAFFGQGTRLTVV.

The chain has TRBV29-1 and TRBJ1-2, with 12 bases aligning to TRBD1. The junction had 13 bases not matched to a gene; V was cut back by 7 bases and J by 7 bases. The CDR3 is 15 residues long. The V gene's germline CDR1 is SQVTM and CDR2 ANQGSEA. The CDR3 spells CSAKGQGARWGGYTF. CDR3 nucleotide sequence: TGCAGCGCAAAGGGACAGGGGGCTCGGTGGGGTGGCTACACCTTC.

This clone was picked up a small number of times. The rearrangement joins TRBV27 to TRBJ2-7, with D unclear. This CDR3 is built from 12 residues. V lost 4 bases and J lost 0, with 4 bases in between. The V gene's germline CDR1 is MNHEY and CDR2 SMNVEV (reference sequence). CDR3 DNA: TGTGCCAGCAGTTCCGGCTCCTACGAGCAGTACTTC. It yields the protein CASSSGSYEQYF.

The V call is TRBV12-3 or TRBV12-4, the J call TRBJ1-5; D remains ambiguous. The CDR3 length is 13 residues. V was cut by 3 bases and J by 6 bases, with 9 bases left in between. CDR3: CASSFSVFQPQHF. The CDR3 DNA sequence: TGTGCCAGCAGTTTTTCGGTTTTTCAGCCCCAGCATTTT.

The chain links TRBV9 to TRBJ2-3; tentatively, D is TRBD2 (5 bases). The CDR3 runs to 16 residues. Trimming took 4 bases from V and 0 from J, leaving 15 bases between them. Per germline, CDR1 SGDLS and CDR2 YYNGEE. The CDR3 bases are TGTGCCAGCAGCCTTGTAAGTAGCGTTAGCACAGATACGCAGTATTTT. Encoded protein: CASSLVSSVSTDTQYF.

This clone was found a few times. The V call is TRBV18, the J call TRBJ1-1, with D unresolved. CDR3 length: 14 amino acids. The V gene lost 2 bases and the J gene lost 1 base, with 8 bases spanning the gap. The germline gives CDR1 KGHSH, CDR2 LQKENI. The CDR3 reads CASSPEQKNTEAFF. The DNA for the CDR3 is TGTGCCAGCTCACCAGAACAAAAGAACACTGAAGCTTTCTTT.

The chain has TRBV30 and TRBJ2-2, with D perhaps matching TRBD1 (5 bases). Germline loops: CDR1 GTSNPN, CDR2 SVGIG (reference sequence). V lost 5 bases, J lost 4 bases, and 14 bases lay in between. CDR3 size: 14 residues. CDR3 residues: CAWLLLQGTGELFF. CDR3 sequence (DNA): TGTGCCTGGCTTTTACTTCAGGGCACCGGGGAGCTGTTTTTT.

This clone was seen at least ten times. This chain connects TRBV6-5 to TRBJ1-2, with a weak D call TRBD1 (6 bases). The CDR3 has 15 residues. V lost 6 bases to trimming and J lost 6 bases, with 20 bases between them. Looked up from germline, CDR1 is MNHEY and CDR2 is SVGAGI. This chain's CDR3 is CASRPNLRGFDGYTF. As DNA, the CDR3 is TGTGCCAGCAGGCCTAACCTCAGGGGCTTTGATGGCTACACCTTC.

This clone has just one count. This chain connects TRBV12-5 to TRBJ1-5; D gene ambiguous. Germline lookup yields CDR1 LGHNT and CDR2 FRNRAP. The CDR3 sequence is 12 residues long. Trimming stripped 7 bases from V and 2 bases from J, with 6 bases between. CDR3 sequence (DNA): TGTGCTAGTGTAGAGGGCAATCAGCCCCAGCATTTT. It encodes CASVEGNQPQHF. Filled out from reference TRBV12-5 and TRBJ1-5, the complete variable domain reads DARVTQTPRHKVTEMGQEVTMRCQPILGHNTVFWYRQTMMQGLELLAYFRNRAPLDDSGMPKDRFSAEMPDATLATLKIQPSEPRDSAVYFCASVEGNQPQHFGDGTRLSIL.

This clone was seen only a few times. This chain uses TRBV2 with TRBJ2-1, with TRBD1 identical over 11 bases. The CDR3 is 17 residues long. The ends lost 6 bases at V and 7 bases at J; junction bases unmatched: 14. Looked up from germline, CDR1 is SNHLY and CDR2 is FYNNEI. This CDR3 reads CASSGQGAGVGQNEQFF. CDR3 nucleotide sequence: TGTGCCAGCAGCGGACAGGGGGCGGGGGTTGGTCAAAATGAGCAGTTCTTC.

J is TRBJ1-1 and V is TRBV7-9; D may be TRBD1 (5 bases). The CDR3 covers 16 residues. V was cut by 5 bases and J by 0 bases, with 16 bases left in between. Germline-derived CDR1 and CDR2 are SEHNR and FQNEAQ (reference sequence). CDR3 amino acids: CASSPPGGFLNTEAFF. The CDR3 bases are TGTGCCAGCAGCCCGCCCGGGGGGTTTTTGAACACTGAAGCTTTCTTT. Full variable domain (rest looked up from reference TRBV7-9 and TRBJ1-1): DTGVSQNPRHKITKRGQNVTFRCDPISEHNRLYWYRQTLGQGPEFLTYFQNEAQLEKSRLLSDRFSAERPKGSFSTLEIQRTEQGDSAMYLCASSPPGGFLNTEAFFGQGTRLTVV.

This clone showed up just a few times. The genes are TRBV9 and TRBJ2-1; 8 nucleotides match TRBD1. The length of the CDR3 is 15 residues. J was trimmed by 0 bases and V by 3 bases; bases with no gene match: 2. Germline V CDR1 and CDR2: SGDLS, YYNGEE. The chain's CDR3 is CASSAGTGSYNEQFF. The CDR3 region has the DNA TGTGCCAGCAGCGCTGGGACAGGCTCCTACAATGAGCAGTTCTTC.

This chain connects TRBV2 to TRBJ2-2; the D is unclear. Between the trimmed V and J ends, which lost 3 bases and 5 bases, there was a span of 13 bases. Germline V gives CDR1 SNHLY, CDR2 FYNNEI. The CDR3 is 15 residues long. The DNA of the CDR3 is TGTGCCAGCAGTGAGGAGAAGCACTTAACCGGGGAGCTGTTTTTT. Translated: CASSEEKHLTGELFF.